The 22 T cell receptor beta chains below all came from one sample that was sequenced in a study of blood T cell repertoires in COVID-19. Assay used: immunoSEQ multiplex PCR; TCRdb lists only in-frame clones, some missing. The repertoire holds 200,000 to 250,000 clones, with about 90% as singletons. Sequencing was performed on PBMCs or T cells enriched from blood (not recorded which). Receptor source: a man younger than 45 who had been exposed to COVID-19.

V usage is TRBV6-5 and J usage is TRBJ2-1; 12 bases fit TRBD2. From germline, CDR1 is MNHEY and CDR2 SVGAGI. The V and J ends lost 4 bases and 10 bases, in that order; junction bases with no gene match: 5. CDR3 length: 14 residues. As DNA, the CDR3 is TGTGCCAGCAGTTGGCTAGCGGGGGGGAACGAGCAGTTCTTC. This encodes CASSWLAGGNEQFF.

The chain employs TRBV2 and TRBJ1-1; maybe TRBD1 (6 bases). The CDR3 totals 15 residues. V lost 10 bases and J lost 0, with 18 bases in between. Germline V gene data show CDR1 as SNHLY and CDR2 as FYNNEI. CDR3 loop: CATARGARMNTEAFF. The CDR3 DNA reads TGTGCCACGGCGCGGGGGGCGCGGATGAACACTGAAGCTTTCTTT.

Written as DNA, the CDR3 is TGTGCCAGTAGTGGAGTGACAGAGTTTCGTAATTCACCCCTCCACTTT. This codes for CASSGVTEFRNSPLHF. This chain joins TRBV19 and TRBJ1-6; D possibly corresponds to TRBD1 (5 bases). The CDR3 length is 16 residues. Germline V gene lookup returns CDR1 LNHDA and CDR2 SQIVND (reference sequence). V was trimmed by 5 bases and J by 6 bases, leaving 17 bases between them.

V usage is TRBV4-3 and J usage is TRBJ2-7; 7 nucleotides align to TRBD1. The trim removed 1 base at V and 3 bases at J, leaving 9 bases unmatched. The CDR3 is 16 residues long. Germline V gene sequence: CDR1 LGHNA, CDR2 YSLEER. Here the CDR3 DNA reads TGCGCCAGCAGCCAAGGGTCAGGGACAGATGGCTACGAGCAGTACTTC. Translation: CASSQGSGTDGYEQYF.

This clone was seen a handful of times. The V and J genes are TRBV4-1 and TRBJ1-4; D gene uncertain. Germline CDR1 and CDR2: MGHRA and YSYEKL. The CDR3 extends over 13 amino acids. The germline V and J ends were trimmed by 8 bases and 8 bases, with 15 bases remaining between them. CDR3 amino acids: CASSGVAAEKLFF. The DNA for the CDR3 is TGCGCCAGCTCGGGAGTCGCTGCGGAAAAACTGTTTTTT.

The gene calls are TRBV5-1 and TRBJ1-5; TRBD1 agrees at 7 bases. Germline V gene lookup returns CDR1 SGHRS and CDR2 YFSETQ. The CDR3 extends over 15 amino acids. Germline trimming cut 4 bases from V and 2 bases from J; bases unmatched to any gene: 6. In nucleotides, the CDR3 is TGCGCCAGCAGCGTAGGGACAGAGGGCAATCAGCCCCAGCATTTT. Protein sequence: CASSVGTEGNQPQHF.

This chain links TRBV9 with TRBJ1-5, with TRBD1 identical over 10 bases. The junction had 8 bases not matched to a gene; V was cut back by 4 bases and J by 7 bases. The CDR3 loop spans 15 amino acids. Germline V lookup: CDR1 SGDLS, CDR2 YYNGEE. CDR3 DNA: TGTGCCAGCAGCACTTCCGGGACAGGGGACCAGCCCCAGCATTTT. Protein product: CASSTSGTGDQPQHF.

The CDR3 protein is CASTNWAEKGRAGELFF. The CDR3 DNA follows: TGTGCCAGTACCAATTGGGCGGAAAAAGGGCGGGCCGGGGAGCTGTTTTTT. The J gene is TRBJ2-2, the V gene TRBV19; perhaps TRBD2 as D (5 bases). Trimming removed 7 bases from V and 6 bases from J, with 24 bases in between. This CDR3 is 17 amino acids long. The germline CDR1 and CDR2 sequences are LNHDA and SQIVND (reference sequence). The full variable domain, rest sourced from reference TRBV19 and TRBJ2-2, is DGGITQSPKYLFRKEGQNVTLSCEQNLNHDAMYWYRQDPGQGLRLIYYSQIVNDFQKGDIAEGYSVSREKKESFPLTVTSAQKNPTAFYLCASTNWAEKGRAGELFFGEGSRLTVL.

The V call is TRBV6-1, the J call TRBJ1-5; 9 bases are shared with TRBD1. The CDR3 covers 15 residues. V gave up 2 bases and J gave up 5 bases; unmatched junction bases: 4. Germline assignment: CDR1 MNHNS and CDR2 SASEGT. CDR3 DNA: TGTGCCAGCAGTGAAAACAGGGGGCTTCATCAGCCCCAGCATTTT. It yields the protein CASSENRGLHQPQHF.

The chain carries TRBV11-2 and TRBJ2-2; unclear D gene. V shed 2 bases and J shed 4 bases, with 11 bases lying between them. This CDR3 region has 15 residues. Per germline, CDR1 SGHAT and CDR2 FQNNGV. The CDR3 DNA sequence: TGTGCCAGCAGCTTATACGGCAGGTCCACCGGGGAGCTGTTTTTT. Its translation is CASSLYGRSTGELFF.

This chain joins TRBV10-2 and TRBJ2-3; tentative D call: TRBD2 (6 bases). The length of the CDR3 is 14 residues. Trimming cost V 4 bases and J 6 bases, with 14 bases left between them. CDR1 and CDR2 from the germline V gene are WSHSY and SAAADI. The CDR3: CASSVNAGRDTQYF. The CDR3, as DNA: TGCGCCAGCAGTGTTAACGCAGGGAGGGATACGCAGTATTTT.

The gene calls are TRBV25-1 and TRBJ2-5, with a tentative D call TRBD1 (6 bases). Trimming stripped 3 bases from V and 2 bases from J, with 16 bases between. There are 16 residues in the CDR3. From germline, CDR1 is MGHDK and CDR2 SYGVNS. The CDR3 bases are TGTGCCAGCAGTGACTCCTCTCGAGGGACACAAGAGACCCAGTACTTC. It encodes CASSDSSRGTQETQYF.

The V call is TRBV19, the J call TRBJ2-5, with 7 bases identical to TRBD1. Germline CDR1 reads LNHDA; CDR2 reads SQIVND (reference sequence). This CDR3 comprises 14 residues. Trimming at V came to 3 bases and at J to 3 bases, leaving 4 bases not matched to a gene. The CDR3 bases are TGTGCCAGTAGTATCGGGACAGCTAAAGAGACCCAGTACTTC. Translation: CASSIGTAKETQYF.

The J gene is TRBJ2-5, the V gene TRBV5-1; 14 bases map to TRBD2. V gave up 7 bases and J gave up 5 bases; unmatched junction bases: 16. The length of the CDR3 is 18 residues. The germline V gene encodes CDR1 SGHRS and CDR2 YFSETQ. The CDR3 bases are TGCGCCAGCCGAACTACTCCGAGGACTAGCGGGGGGTATGAGACCCAGTACTTC. Protein: CASRTTPRTSGGYETQYF.

This clone was seen just once. The J gene is TRBJ2-5, the V gene TRBV20-1, with D maybe TRBD1 (6 bases). Germline V gene data show CDR1 as DFQATT and CDR2 as SNEGSKA (reference sequence). CDR3 size: 19 residues. V was pared by 3 bases and J by 1 base, with 27 bases between. The CDR3 DNA is TGCAGTGCTAGTTCTACCATGGGGAGAGGGGGTATAGGCCAAGAGACCCAGTACTTC. Its protein product is CSASSTMGRGGIGQETQYF.

The chain carries TRBV4-2 and TRBJ2-1; 9 bases fit TRBD2. The CDR3 is made up of 15 amino acids. Per the germline V gene, CDR1 is LGHNA and CDR2 is YNFKEQ. Trimming took 0 bases from V and 8 from J; bases not matched to a gene: 5. The CDR3 DNA sequence: TGTGCCAGCAGCCAAGAGGCTAGCGGGGTCGATGAGCAGTTCTTC. This sequence encodes CASSQEASGVDEQFF.

The chain employs TRBV5-1 and TRBJ1-2, with TRBD1 matching 7 bases. The trim removed 0 bases at V and 5 bases at J, leaving 7 bases unmatched. The CDR3 sequence is 15 residues long. Germline CDR1 and CDR2: SGHRS and YFSETQ. The CDR3 protein is CASSLEGQRHYGYTF. The CDR3 DNA is TGCGCCAGCAGCTTGGAGGGACAGCGTCATTATGGCTACACCTTC. Looking up the rest from reference TRBV5-1 and TRBJ1-2 gives the full variable domain: KAGVTQTPRYLIKTRGQQVTLSCSPISGHRSVSWYQQTPGQGLQFLFEYFSETQRNKGNFPGRFSGRQFSNSRSEMNVSTLELGDSALYLCASSLEGQRHYGYTFGSGTRLTVV.

This chain joins TRBV6-5 and TRBJ2-7, with D possibly matching TRBD1 (6 bases). CDR1 and CDR2 from the germline V gene are MNHEY and SVGAGI. Trimming took 5 bases from V and 6 from J, leaving 14 bases between them. The CDR3 length is 13 residues. DNA of the CDR3: TGTGCCAGCAGTCCCCACAGGGATCGCGAGCAGTACTTC. Residues: CASSPHRDREQYF.

This chain links TRBV9 with TRBJ2-1; the match to TRBD2 covers 8 bases. This CDR3 is 17 amino acids long. After removal of 0 bases from V and 0 bases from J, the junction contained 5 bases not matched to a gene. Germline loops: CDR1 SGDLS, CDR2 YYNGEE. The CDR3 here is CASSVDQRGSSYNEQFF. Written as DNA, the CDR3 is TGTGCCAGCAGCGTAGACCAGCGGGGGAGCTCCTACAATGAGCAGTTCTTC. Together with reference TRBV9 and TRBJ2-1, the CDR3 gives the full variable domain: DSGVTQTPKHLITATGQRVTLRCSPRSGDLSVYWYQQSLDQGLQFLIQYYNGEERAKGNILERFSAQQFPDLHSELNLSSLELGDSALYFCASSVDQRGSSYNEQFFGPGTRLTVL.

The sample holds one count of this clone. The chain joins TRBV6-4 to TRBJ2-1; D perhaps matches TRBD2 (7 bases). Germline V gene sequence: CDR1 MRHNA, CDR2 SNTAGT. Trimming left V 2 bases short and J 5 bases short, with 16 bases between. The CDR3 contains 16 residues. Written as DNA, the CDR3 is TGTGCCAGCAGTGACAGCGGCACCGGGGGGCACAATGAGCAGTTCTTC. Protein sequence: CASSDSGTGGHNEQFF.

The genes are TRBV3-1 (or the pseudogene TRBV3-2) and TRBJ2-7, with D perhaps matching TRBD1 (6 bases). This CDR3 has 14 amino acids. V lost 1 base to trimming and J lost 5 bases, with 12 bases between them. The germline CDR1 and CDR2 sequences are LGHDT and YNNKEL (reference sequence). CDR3 residues: CASSQVTPGDEQYF. The CDR3 coding sequence is TGTGCCAGCAGCCAAGTAACTCCAGGGGACGAGCAGTACTTC.

V gene TRBV4-1 combines with J gene TRBJ2-5, with a weak D call TRBD2 (6 bases). The germline CDR1 and CDR2 sequences are MGHRA and YSYEKL. Trimming took off 0 bases at V and 7 bases at J, with 12 bases between the two ends. The CDR3 runs 14 residues. In DNA form, the CDR3 reads TGCGCCAGCAGCCAAGATAGCGGATACAGGACCCAGTACTTC. Translated: CASSQDSGYRTQYF.